This T cell receptor beta chain emerged from a study of shared clonotypes between healthy human individuals. General observations from the study: Shared clonotypes: roughly 4.7% naive CD4, under 4% naive CD8, roughly 2.4% memory CD4, more than 0.3% memory CD8.

The trim removed 3 bases at V and 0 bases at J, leaving 9 bases unmatched. The CDR3 consists of 17 residues. CDR1 is SGHRS and CDR2 is YFSETQ in the germline V gene. The method was immunoSEQ multiplex PCR; TCRdb's version includes in-frame clones alone and lacks a portion of them. Of about 2 million clones in the sample, roughly 94% were seen once. Note on this clone: Its specificity is unknown.

This clonotype was sampled from a man between 18 and 29 years old in good health. The chain recombines TRBV5-1 with TRBJ2-3, with 8 nucleotides matching TRBD1. What was sequenced was naive CD4+ T cells sorted from blood. The subset here: CD45RA+ positively selected. The CDR3 nucleotides read TGCGCCAGCAGCTCCACCCCGGGACAGGTTAGCACAGATACGCAGTATTTT. It codes for CASSSTPGQVSTDTQYF.